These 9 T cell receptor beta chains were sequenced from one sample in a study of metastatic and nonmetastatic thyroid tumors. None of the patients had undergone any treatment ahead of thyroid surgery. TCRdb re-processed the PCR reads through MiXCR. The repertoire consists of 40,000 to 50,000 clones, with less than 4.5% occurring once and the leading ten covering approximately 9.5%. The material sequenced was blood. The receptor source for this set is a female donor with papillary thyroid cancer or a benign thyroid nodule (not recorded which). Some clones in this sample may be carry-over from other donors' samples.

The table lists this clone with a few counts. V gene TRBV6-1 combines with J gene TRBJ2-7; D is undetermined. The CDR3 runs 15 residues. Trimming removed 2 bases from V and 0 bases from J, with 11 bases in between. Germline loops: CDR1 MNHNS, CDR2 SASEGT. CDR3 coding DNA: TGTGCCAGCAGTGAATTCCAGGTAGGCTCCTACGAGCAGTACTTC. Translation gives CASSEFQVGSYEQYF.

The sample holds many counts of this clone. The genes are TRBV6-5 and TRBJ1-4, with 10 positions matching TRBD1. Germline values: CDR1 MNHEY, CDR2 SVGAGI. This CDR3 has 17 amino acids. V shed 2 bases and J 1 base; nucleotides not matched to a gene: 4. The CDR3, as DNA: TGTGCCAGCAGTTACCTCGGGACAGGGGTAACTAATGAAAAACTGTTTTTT. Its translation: CASSYLGTGVTNEKLFF.

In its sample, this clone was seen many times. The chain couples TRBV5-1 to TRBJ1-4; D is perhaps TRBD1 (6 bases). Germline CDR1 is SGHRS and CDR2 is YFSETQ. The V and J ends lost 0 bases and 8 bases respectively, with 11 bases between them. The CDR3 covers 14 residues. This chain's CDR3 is CASSLAQGEEKLFF. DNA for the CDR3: TGCGCCAGCAGCTTGGCACAGGGTGAGGAAAAACTGTTTTTT.

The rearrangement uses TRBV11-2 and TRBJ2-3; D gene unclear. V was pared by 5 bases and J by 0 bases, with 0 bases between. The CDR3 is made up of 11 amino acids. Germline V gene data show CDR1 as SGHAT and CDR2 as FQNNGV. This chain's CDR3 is CASSSTDTQYF. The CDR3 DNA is TGTGCCAGCAGCAGCACAGATACGCAGTATTTT.

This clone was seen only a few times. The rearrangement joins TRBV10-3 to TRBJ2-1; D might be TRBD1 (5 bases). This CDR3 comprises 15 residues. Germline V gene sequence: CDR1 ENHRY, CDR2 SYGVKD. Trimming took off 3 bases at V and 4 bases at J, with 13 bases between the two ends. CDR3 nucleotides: TGTGCCATCAGTGAAAGGGGTAGCCCATACAATGAGCAGTTCTTC. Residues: CAISERGSPYNEQFF.

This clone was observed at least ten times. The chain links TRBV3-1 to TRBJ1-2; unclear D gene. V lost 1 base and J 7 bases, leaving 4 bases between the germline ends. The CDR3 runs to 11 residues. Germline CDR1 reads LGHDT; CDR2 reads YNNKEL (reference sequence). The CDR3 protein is CASSQGGGYTF. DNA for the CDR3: TGTGCCAGCAGCCAAGGGGGTGGCTACACCTTC.

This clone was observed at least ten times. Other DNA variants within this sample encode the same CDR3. The CDR3 region is CAIRPDSTYEQYF. In DNA form, the CDR3 reads TGTGCCATCAGGCCGGACAGTACCTACGAGCAGTACTTC. The chain carries TRBV10-3 and TRBJ2-7; tentatively, D is TRBD1 (6 bases). With 6 bases removed from V and 2 bases from J, the gap between germline ends came to 11 bases. The CDR3 has 13 residues. From germline, CDR1 is ENHRY and CDR2 SYGVKD.

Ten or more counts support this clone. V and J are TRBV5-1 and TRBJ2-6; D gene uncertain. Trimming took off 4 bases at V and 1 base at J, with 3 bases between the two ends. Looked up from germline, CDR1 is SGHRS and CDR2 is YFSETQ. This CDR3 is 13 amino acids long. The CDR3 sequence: CASSASGANVLTF. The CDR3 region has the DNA TGCGCCAGCAGCGCATCTGGGGCCAACGTCCTGACTTTC.

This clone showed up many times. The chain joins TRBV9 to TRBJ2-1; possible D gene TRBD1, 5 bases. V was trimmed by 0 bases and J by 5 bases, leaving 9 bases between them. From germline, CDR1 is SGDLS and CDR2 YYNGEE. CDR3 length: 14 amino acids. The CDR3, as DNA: TGTGCCAGCAGCGTAGAGGCAGGGAACAATGAGCAGTTCTTC. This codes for CASSVEAGNNEQFF.